This T cell receptor (beta chain) was captured by sequencing in a study of graft-versus-host responses after intestinal transplantation. Across the whole study: Multivisceral, liver-intestinal, or isolated intestinal transplants were received by the recipients. Tacrolimus and steroids were given for about three years to all recipients after anti-thymocyte globulin induction. Study-level findings and limits: Individuals who had graft-donor T cell macrochimerism had allografts that showed high graft-versus-host to host-versus-graft clonal ratios. Early post-transplant HvG declines were associated with peak circulating GvH clone levels.

Assay: immunoSEQ multiplex PCR; the TCRdb copy retains only in-frame clones and omits some. The sample holds about 15,000 clones; around 63% are singletons and the top ten take 9.5% to 15%. Trimming took off 5 bases at V and 2 bases at J, with 10 bases between the two ends. The CDR3 contains 13 residues. Germline V gene lookup returns CDR1 SNHLY and CDR2 FYNNEI. To note about this clone: Antigen: not known.

Intraepithelial and lamina propria lymphocytes were freed from processed graft tissue. The J gene is TRBJ2-7, the V gene TRBV2; possibly TRBD2 for D (6 bases). The sequence was obtained from a human patient who received an intestinal transplant, so some T cells may come from the graft donor. Sequenced here: ileum tissue, sampled 524 days after transplant. The CDR3 spells CASSPGLAYEQYF. The CDR3 bases are TGTGCCAGCAGTCCGGGACTCGCCTACGAGCAGTACTTC.